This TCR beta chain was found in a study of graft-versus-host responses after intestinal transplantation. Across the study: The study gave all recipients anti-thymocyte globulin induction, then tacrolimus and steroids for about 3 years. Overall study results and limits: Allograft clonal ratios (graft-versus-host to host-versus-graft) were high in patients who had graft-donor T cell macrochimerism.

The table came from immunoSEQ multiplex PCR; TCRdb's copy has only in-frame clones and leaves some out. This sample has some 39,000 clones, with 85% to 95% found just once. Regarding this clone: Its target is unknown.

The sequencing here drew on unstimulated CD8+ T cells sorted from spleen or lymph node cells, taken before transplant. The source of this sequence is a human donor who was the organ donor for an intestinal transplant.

This CDR3 reads CASSVYLPGPKETQYF. The CDR3 nucleotides read TGTGCCAGCAGCGTATATTTACCGGGACCCAAAGAGACCCAGTACTTC. The chain carries TRBV7-8 and TRBJ2-5; D could derive from TRBD1 or TRBD2 (5 bases each). The germline V and J ends were trimmed by 5 bases and 3 bases, with 19 bases remaining between them. Germline V CDR1 and CDR2: SGHVS, FQNEAQ. The CDR3 runs to 16 residues.